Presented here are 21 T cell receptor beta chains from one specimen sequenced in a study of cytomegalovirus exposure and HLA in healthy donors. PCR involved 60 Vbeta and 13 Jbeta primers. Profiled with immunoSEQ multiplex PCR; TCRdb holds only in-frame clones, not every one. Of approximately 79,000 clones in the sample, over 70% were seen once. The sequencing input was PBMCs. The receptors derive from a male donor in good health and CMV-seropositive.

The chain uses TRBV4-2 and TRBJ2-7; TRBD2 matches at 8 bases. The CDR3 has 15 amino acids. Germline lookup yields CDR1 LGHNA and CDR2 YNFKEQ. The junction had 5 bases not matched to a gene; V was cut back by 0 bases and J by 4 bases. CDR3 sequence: CASSQDWSGSYEQYF. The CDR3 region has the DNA TGTGCCAGCAGCCAAGACTGGAGCGGGAGTTACGAGCAGTACTTC.

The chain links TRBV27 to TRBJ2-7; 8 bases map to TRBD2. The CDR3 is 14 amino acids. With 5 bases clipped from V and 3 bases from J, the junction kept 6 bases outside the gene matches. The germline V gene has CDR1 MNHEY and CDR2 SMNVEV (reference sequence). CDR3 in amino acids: CASSPGGGHYEQYF. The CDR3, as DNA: TGTGCCAGCAGTCCCGGGGGGGGTCACTACGAGCAGTACTTC.

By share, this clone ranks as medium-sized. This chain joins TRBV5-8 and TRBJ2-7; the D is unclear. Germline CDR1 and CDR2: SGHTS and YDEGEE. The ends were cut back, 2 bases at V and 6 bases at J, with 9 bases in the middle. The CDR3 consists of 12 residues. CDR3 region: CASSFTRSEQYF. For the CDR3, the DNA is TGTGCCAGCAGCTTTACACGGAGCGAGCAGTACTTC.

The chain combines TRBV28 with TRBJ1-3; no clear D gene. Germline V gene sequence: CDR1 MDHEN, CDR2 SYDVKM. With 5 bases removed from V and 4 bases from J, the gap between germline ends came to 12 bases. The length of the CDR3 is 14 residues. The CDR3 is CASSAGGPGNTIYF. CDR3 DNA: TGTGCCAGCAGTGCGGGTGGTCCCGGAAACACCATATATTTT. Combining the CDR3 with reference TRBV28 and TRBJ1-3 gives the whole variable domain DVKVTQSSRYLVKRTGEKVFLECVQDMDHENMFWYRQDPGLGLRLIYFSYDVKMKEKGDIPEGYSVSREKKERFSLILESASTNQTSMYLCASSAGGPGNTIYFGEGSWLTVV.

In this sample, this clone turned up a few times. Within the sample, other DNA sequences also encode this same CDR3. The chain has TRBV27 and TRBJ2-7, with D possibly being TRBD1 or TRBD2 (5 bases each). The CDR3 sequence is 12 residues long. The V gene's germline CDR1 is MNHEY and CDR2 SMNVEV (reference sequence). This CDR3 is CSNRKAAYEQYF. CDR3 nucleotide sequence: TGTTCCAACAGGAAAGCGGCATACGAGCAGTACTTC.

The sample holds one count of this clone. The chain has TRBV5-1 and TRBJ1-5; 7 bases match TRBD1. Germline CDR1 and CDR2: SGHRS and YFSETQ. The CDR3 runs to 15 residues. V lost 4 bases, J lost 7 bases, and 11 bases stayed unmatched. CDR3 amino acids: CASSPLTGQGQPQHF. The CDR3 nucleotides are TGCGCCAGCAGCCCTTTGACAGGGCAGGGCCAGCCCCAGCATTTT.

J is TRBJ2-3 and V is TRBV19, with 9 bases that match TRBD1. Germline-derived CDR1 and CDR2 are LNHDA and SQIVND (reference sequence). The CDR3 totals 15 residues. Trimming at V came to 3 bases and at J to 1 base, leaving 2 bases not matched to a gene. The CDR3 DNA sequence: TGTGCCAGTAGTATGGGGGACAGGGGCACAGATACGCAGTATTTT. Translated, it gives CASSMGDRGTDTQYF.

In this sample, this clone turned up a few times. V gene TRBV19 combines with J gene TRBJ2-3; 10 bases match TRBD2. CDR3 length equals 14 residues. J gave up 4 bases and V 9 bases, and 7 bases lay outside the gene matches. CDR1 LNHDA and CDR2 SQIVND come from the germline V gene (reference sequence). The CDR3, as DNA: TGTGCCAGCTCAACTAGCGGGGCGGCAGATACGCAGTATTTT. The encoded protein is CASSTSGAADTQYF. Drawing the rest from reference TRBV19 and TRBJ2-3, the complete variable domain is DGGITQSPKYLFRKEGQNVTLSCEQNLNHDAMYWYRQDPGQGLRLIYYSQIVNDFQKGDIAEGYSVSREKKESFPLTVTSAQKNPTAFYLCASSTSGAADTQYFGPGTRLTVL.

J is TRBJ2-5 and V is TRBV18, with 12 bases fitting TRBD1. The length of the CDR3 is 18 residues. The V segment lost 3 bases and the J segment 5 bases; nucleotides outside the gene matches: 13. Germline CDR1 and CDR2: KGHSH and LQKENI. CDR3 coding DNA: TGTGCCAGCTCACCCAGGATGGCCGGGACAGGGGGCGGCGAGACCCAGTACTTC. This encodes CASSPRMAGTGGGETQYF.

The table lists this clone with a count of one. The DNA of the CDR3 is TGTGCCAGCAGCCTGCTTGGGGGGGAGGCGCCGGAGACCCAGTACTTC. Translating gives CASSLLGGEAPETQYF. This chain joins TRBV5-4 and TRBJ2-5; the match to TRBD2 covers 7 bases. This CDR3 region has 16 residues. The ends lost 4 bases at V and 5 bases at J; junction bases unmatched: 14. Germline-derived CDR1 and CDR2 are SGHNT and YYREEE (reference sequence).

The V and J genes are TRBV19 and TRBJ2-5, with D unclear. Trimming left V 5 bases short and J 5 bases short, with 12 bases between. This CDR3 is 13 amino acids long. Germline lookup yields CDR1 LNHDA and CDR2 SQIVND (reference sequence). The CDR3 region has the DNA TGTGCCAGTAGTCCTCATGTGGGCGAGACCCAGTACTTC. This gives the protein CASSPHVGETQYF.

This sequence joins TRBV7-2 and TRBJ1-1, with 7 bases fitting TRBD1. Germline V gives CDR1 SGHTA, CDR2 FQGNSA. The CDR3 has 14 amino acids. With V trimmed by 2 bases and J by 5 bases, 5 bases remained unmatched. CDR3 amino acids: CASSLIQGETEAFF. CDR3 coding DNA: TGTGCCAGCAGCTTAATCCAGGGGGAAACTGAAGCTTTCTTT.

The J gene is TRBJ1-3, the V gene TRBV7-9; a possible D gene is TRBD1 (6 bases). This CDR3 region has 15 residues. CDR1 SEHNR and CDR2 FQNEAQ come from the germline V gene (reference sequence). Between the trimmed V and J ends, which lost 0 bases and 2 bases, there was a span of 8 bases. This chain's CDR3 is CASSLANRAGNTIYF. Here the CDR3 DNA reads TGTGCCAGCAGCTTAGCGAACAGGGCTGGAAACACCATATATTTT.

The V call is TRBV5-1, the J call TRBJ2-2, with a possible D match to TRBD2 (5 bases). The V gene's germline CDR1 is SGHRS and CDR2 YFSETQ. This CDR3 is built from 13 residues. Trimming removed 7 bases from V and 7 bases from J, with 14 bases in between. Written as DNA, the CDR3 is TGCGCCAGCCCATCGGGCGAGGGCGGGGAGCTGTTTTTT. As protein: CASPSGEGGELFF.

The CDR3: CASSPLGLAGLKPNEQFF. Here the CDR3 DNA reads TGTGCCAGTAGTCCCCTAGGACTAGCGGGGCTCAAACCCAATGAGCAGTTCTTC. This rearrangement joins TRBV19 to TRBJ2-1, with 12 bases matching TRBD2. The CDR3 has 18 amino acids. Germline CDR1 and CDR2: LNHDA and SQIVND (reference sequence). V gave up 5 bases and J gave up 6 bases; unmatched junction bases: 14.

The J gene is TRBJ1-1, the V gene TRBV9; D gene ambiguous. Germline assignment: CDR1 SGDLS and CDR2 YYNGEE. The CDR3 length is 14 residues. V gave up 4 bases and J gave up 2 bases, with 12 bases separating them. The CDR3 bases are TGTGCCAGCAGCCCAGGAGGGCTCAACACTGAAGCTTTCTTT. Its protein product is CASSPGGLNTEAFF.

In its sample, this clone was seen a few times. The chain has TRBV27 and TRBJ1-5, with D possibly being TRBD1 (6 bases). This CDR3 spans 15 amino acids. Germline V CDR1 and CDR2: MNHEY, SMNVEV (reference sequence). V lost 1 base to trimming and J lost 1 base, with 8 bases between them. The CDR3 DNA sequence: TGTGCCAGCAGTTTATTAGGGGGAAGCAATCAGCCCCAGCATTTT. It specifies CASSLLGGSNQPQHF.

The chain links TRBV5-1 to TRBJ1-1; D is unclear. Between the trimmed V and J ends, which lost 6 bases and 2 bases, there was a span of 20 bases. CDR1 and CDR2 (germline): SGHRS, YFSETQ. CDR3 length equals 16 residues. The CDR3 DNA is TGCGCCAGCACCATGTCTAGCACGGATATTAACACTGAAGCTTTCTTT. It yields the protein CASTMSSTDINTEAFF. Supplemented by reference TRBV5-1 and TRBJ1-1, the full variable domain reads KAGVTQTPRYLIKTRGQQVTLSCSPISGHRSVSWYQQTPGQGLQFLFEYFSETQRNKGNFPGRFSGRQFSNSRSEMNVSTLELGDSALYLCASTMSSTDINTEAFFGQGTRLTVV.

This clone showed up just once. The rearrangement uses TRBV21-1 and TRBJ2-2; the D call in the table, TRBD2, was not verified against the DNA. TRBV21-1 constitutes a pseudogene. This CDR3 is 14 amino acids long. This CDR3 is CASSSLAVKGELFF. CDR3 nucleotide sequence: TGTGCCAGCAGCTCACTAGCGGTCAAAGGGGAGCTGTTTTTT.

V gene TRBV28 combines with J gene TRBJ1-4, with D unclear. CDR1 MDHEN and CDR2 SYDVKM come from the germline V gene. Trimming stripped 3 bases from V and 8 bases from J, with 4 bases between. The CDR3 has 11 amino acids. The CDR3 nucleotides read TGTGCCAGCAGTTTGCGGGAAAAACTGTTTTTT. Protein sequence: CASSLREKLFF.

The CDR3 loop is CATSRGGVLGGRSTEAFF. In nucleotides, the CDR3 is TGTGCCACCAGCAGAGGGGGGGTTTTGGGTGGGAGAAGCACTGAAGCTTTCTTT. The chain is built from TRBV15 and TRBJ1-1; D might be TRBD1 (5 bases). The CDR3 has 18 residues. With 1 base removed from V and 4 bases from J, the gap between germline ends came to 22 bases. Looked up from germline, CDR1 is LNHNV and CDR2 is YYDKDF (reference sequence).